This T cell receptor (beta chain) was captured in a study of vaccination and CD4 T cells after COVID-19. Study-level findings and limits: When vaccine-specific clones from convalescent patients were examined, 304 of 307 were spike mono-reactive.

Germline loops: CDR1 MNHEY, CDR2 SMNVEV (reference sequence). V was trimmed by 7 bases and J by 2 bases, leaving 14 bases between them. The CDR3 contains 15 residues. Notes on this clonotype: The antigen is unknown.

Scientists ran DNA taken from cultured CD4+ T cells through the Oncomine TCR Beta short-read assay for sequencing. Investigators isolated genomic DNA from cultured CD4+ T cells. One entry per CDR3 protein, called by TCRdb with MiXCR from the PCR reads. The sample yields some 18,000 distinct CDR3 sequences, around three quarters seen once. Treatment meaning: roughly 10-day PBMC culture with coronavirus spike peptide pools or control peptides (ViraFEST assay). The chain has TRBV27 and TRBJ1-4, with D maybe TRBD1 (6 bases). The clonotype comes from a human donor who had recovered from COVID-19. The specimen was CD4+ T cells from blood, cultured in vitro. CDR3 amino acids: CASTIQGRTNEKLFF. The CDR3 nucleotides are TGTGCCAGCACCATACAGGGCCGCACTAATGAAAAACTGTTTTTT. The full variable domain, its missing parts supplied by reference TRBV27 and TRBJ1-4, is EAQVTQNPRYLITVTGKKLTVTCSQNMNHEYMSWYRQDPGLGLRQIYYSMNVEVTDKGDVPEGYKVSRKEKRNFPLILESPSPNQTSLYFCASTIQGRTNEKLFFGSGTQLSVL.